This is a list of T cell receptor beta chains from one sample in a study of human T cells and chemical hapten exposure. Each CDR3 protein gets one entry after TCRdb re-called the RACE reads with MiXCR. Among 70,000 to 75,000 distinct CDR3 sequences listed, 32% were seen once. Specimen: whole blood, collected in connection with sensitization to the hapten diphenylcyclopropenone (DPC). The receptors originated from a man aged 35-49 years with alopecia areata. Some clones in this sample may be carry-over from other donors' samples. Both conserved end residues are part of each CDR3. The D gene is left open where the match is weak. Not all rows give a size; the values are once, few, many and, for expanded clones, a class.

d_gene	abundance	v_gene	j_gene	CDR3aa	CDR3nt
TRBD1	few	TRBV28	TRBJ2-7	CASSPPGQGGTYEQYF	TGTGCCAGCAGCCCCCCCGGACAGGGGGGAACCTACGAGCAGTACTTC
TRBD1	.	TRBV9	TRBJ2-1	CASSAGTGSYNEQFF	TGTGCCAGCAGCGCCGGGACAGGCTCCTACAATGAGCAGTTCTTC
.	few	TRBV3-1	TRBJ2-1	CASSQDVGGRRNEQFF	TGTGCCAGCAGCCAAGATGTCGGGGGCCGCAGGAATGAGCAGTTCTTC
TRBD2	few	TRBV15	TRBJ2-3	CATSRTSGSTDTQYF	TGTGCCACCAGCAGGACTAGCGGGAGCACAGATACGCAGTATTTT
.	few	TRBV12-3/TRBV12-4	TRBJ2-3	CASSFDRTDTQYF	TGTGCCAGCAGTTTTGACAGGACAGATACGCAGTATTTT
TRBD1	.	TRBV4-1	TRBJ2-7	CASSPIQGAPNEQYF	TGCGCCAGCAGCCCTATACAGGGGGCGCCGAACGAGCAGTACTTC
TRBD2	.	TRBV12-3/TRBV12-4	TRBJ2-1	CASGDSGRGNEQFF	TGTGCCAGCGGGGATAGCGGGAGAGGTAATGAGCAGTTCTTC
.	medium-sized	TRBV29-1	TRBJ2-1	CSVPVVNEQFF	TGCAGCGTCCCTGTAGTAAATGAGCAGTTCTTC
TRBD1	.	TRBV28	TRBJ2-1	CASSPQGAFNEQFF	TGTGCCAGCAGTCCCCAGGGGGCGTTCAATGAGCAGTTCTTC
TRBD1	.	TRBV20-1	TRBJ2-7	CSATGTGISYEQYF	TGCAGTGCCACCGGGACAGGGATTTCCTACGAGCAGTACTTC
.	.	TRBV30	TRBJ2-7	CAWSAGSYEQYF	TGTGCCTGGAGCGCTGGGTCCTACGAGCAGTACTTC
.	few	TRBV18	TRBJ1-1	CASSEQGSEAFF	TGTGCCAGCTCAGAGCAAGGTTCTGAAGCTTTCTTT
.	few	TRBV7-9	TRBJ1-3	CASSLRGAGNTIYF	TGTGCCAGCAGCCTGAGAGGAGCTGGAAACACCATATATTTT
TRBD2	few	TRBV5-1	TRBJ2-3	CASRVGTSGTTDTQYF	TGCGCCAGCCGGGTCGGGACTAGCGGAACCACAGATACGCAGTATTTT
.	.	TRBV11-3	TRBJ2-1	CASSGGRGRSSYNEQFF	TGTGCCAGCAGCGGGGGACGGGGTCGGAGCTCCTACAATGAGCAGTTCTTC
.	.	TRBV6-5	TRBJ1-5	CASSWAGNQPQHF	TGTGCCAGCAGTTGGGCCGGGAACCAGCCCCAGCATTTT
.	.	TRBV7-2	TRBJ2-3	CASSLDLGADTQYF	TGTGCCAGCAGCTTAGATTTAGGCGCAGATACGCAGTATTTT
TRBD2	few	TRBV20-1	TRBJ2-1	CSAGTSARQGNEQFF	TGCAGTGCGGGGACTAGCGCTCGACAGGGGAATGAGCAGTTCTTC
.	.	TRBV28	TRBJ2-1	CASSFAYNEQFF	TGTGCCAGCAGTTTCGCCTACAATGAGCAGTTCTTC
.	few	TRBV20-1	TRBJ2-7	CSAAMGRQSSYEQYF	TGCAGTGCTGCGATGGGACGGCAGAGCTCCTACGAGCAGTACTTC
.	.	TRBV7-9	TRBJ2-3	CASSVQSTDTQYF	TGTGCCAGCAGCGTGCAGAGCACAGATACGCAGTATTTT
TRBD2	.	TRBV27	TRBJ2-5	CASSSPSGREETQYF	TGTGCCAGCAGCTCCCCTAGCGGGAGGGAAGAGACCCAGTACTTC
TRBD1	.	TRBV24-1	TRBJ2-1	CATSDSRDRGRGEQFF	TGTGCCACCAGTGATTCCCGGGACAGGGGGCGAGGTGAGCAGTTCTTC
TRBD1	few	TRBV7-2	TRBJ2-3	CASSWDGQGTGDTQYF	TGTGCCAGCAGCTGGGACGGACAGGGTACCGGAGATACGCAGTATTTT
TRBD1	.	TRBV7-8	TRBJ2-3	CASSLARGGQGTDTQYF	TGTGCCAGCAGCTTAGCACGGGGTGGACAGGGCACAGATACGCAGTATTTT
.	.	TRBV20-1	TRBJ1-2	CSARSQLSWGYTF	TGCAGTGCTAGATCGCAGCTTTCCTGGGGCTACACCTTC
.	once	TRBV3-2	TRBJ1-1	CASSQKKTGEYMNTEAFF	TGTGCCAGCAGCCAAAAGAAAACAGGCGAGTACATGAACACTGAAGCTTTCTTT
.	many	TRBV18	TRBJ1-2	CASSQDSFYGYTF	TGTGCCAGCTCACAGGACAGCTTCTATGGCTACACCTTC
.	once	TRBV5-1	TRBJ1-2	CASSPLDSRSYGYTF	TGCGCCAGCAGCCCCCTGGACAGCCGGTCCTATGGCTACACCTTC
TRBD2	.	TRBV20-1	TRBJ2-1	CSARDDSGRARIF	TGCAGTGCTAGAGATGATAGCGGGAGGGCCAGGATCTTC
TRBD1	.	TRBV20-1	TRBJ2-7	CSARDWRGTGVYEQYF	TGCAGTGCTAGAGATTGGCGAGGGACAGGGGTCTACGAGCAGTACTTC
TRBD1	.	TRBV3-1	TRBJ1-5	CASSQTTGVSNQPQHF	TGTGCCAGCAGCCAAACGACAGGGGTTAGCAATCAGCCCCAGCATTTT
.	once	TRBV20-1	TRBJ2-2	CSARQDTGGTGELFF	TGCAGTGCTAGACAGGACACGGGCGGCACCGGGGAGCTGTTTTTT
.	many	TRBV12-3/TRBV12-4	TRBJ2-7	CASSVGFYEQYF	TGTGCCAGCAGTGTCGGGTTCTACGAGCAGTACTTC
TRBD2	.	TRBV12-3/TRBV12-4	TRBJ2-3	CASGSGSTDTQYF	TGTGCCAGCGGTAGCGGGAGTACAGATACGCAGTATTTT
TRBD2	.	TRBV5-1	TRBJ2-3	CASSPTTTGLAGVVQYF	TGCGCCAGCAGCCCCACAACGACTGGACTAGCGGGAGTGGTGCAGTATTTT